These 24 T cell receptor beta chains came from one sample sequenced in a study of OX40 agonist ivuxolimab in advanced cancers. TCRdb's table, derived via immunoSEQ multiplex PCR, lists solely in-frame clones and lacks some. The sample gives over 15,000 clones, roughly 78% of which show up once; roughly a third is in the top ten. Sample: CD4+ or CD8+ T cells sorted from blood, taken in a trial of the OX40 agonist ivuxolimab. The receptors were sampled from an adult with an advanced solid tumor such as melanoma, head and neck, liver or kidney cancer.

On this clone itself: The junction departs from the called germline gene at one end, perhaps through a read error. V is TRBV7-7 and J is TRBJ2-1; D is possibly TRBD2 (7 bases). This CDR3 spans 15 amino acids. CDR1 is SSHAT and CDR2 is FNYEAQ in the germline V gene (reference sequence). The CDR3 reads CASSLGGGASNEQFF. The CDR3 nucleotides are TGTGCTAGCAGCTTGGGAGGGGGGGCCTCCAATGAGCAGTTCTTC.

V is TRBV10-1 and J is TRBJ1-2, with a tentative D call TRBD1 (6 bases). The CDR3 covers 13 residues. Trimming removed 6 bases at V and 3 bases at J, with 11 bases between. CDR1 WNHNN and CDR2 SYGVQD come from the germline V gene (reference sequence). This CDR3 is CASRGGAHYGYTF. The CDR3 coding sequence is TGCGCCAGCAGAGGGGGGGCCCACTATGGCTACACCTTC.

This clone is a singleton in its sample. The gene calls are TRBV11-3 and TRBJ2-3, with TRBD2 matching 11 bases. The CDR3 spans 16 residues. Losses at the gene ends were 6 bases for V and 5 bases for J; bases not matched to a gene: 10. Germline V gives CDR1 SGHNT, CDR2 YENEEA. Here the CDR3 DNA reads TGTGCCAGCAGTTTTCTACTAGCGGGGGTGAAAGATACGCAGTATTTT. Translation gives CASSFLLAGVKDTQYF.

Only one count was recorded for this clone. The genes are TRBV7-9 and TRBJ2-6; 7 bases fit TRBD1. J lost 0 bases, V lost 5 bases, and 13 bases had no gene match. The CDR3 consists of 19 residues. Germline assignment: CDR1 SEHNR and CDR2 FQNEAQ (reference sequence). As DNA, the CDR3 is TGTGCCAGCAGCCCCCTTACAGGGGTTCCAATCTCTGGGGCCAACGTCCTGACTTTC. Its translation: CASSPLTGVPISGANVLTF.

This clone is deemed medium-sized. The CDR3: CASSLGRVKQYF. Written as DNA, the CDR3 is TGTGCCAGCAGCTTAGGCAGGGTAAAGCAGTACTTC. This chain links TRBV11-2 with TRBJ2-7, with D possibly TRBD1 on 5 matching bases. The CDR3 runs 12 residues. CDR1 SGHAT and CDR2 FQNNGV come from the germline V gene. V lost 1 base to trimming and J lost 8 bases, with 9 bases between them.

V usage is TRBV7-9 and J usage is TRBJ1-2; the D is unclear. Germline assignment: CDR1 SEHNR and CDR2 FQNEAQ (reference sequence). The CDR3 runs to 12 residues. V was shortened by 1 base and J by 6 bases, with 6 bases between the two germline ends. CDR3 DNA sequence: TGTGCCAGCAGCTTAGATAGCAATGGCTACACCTTC. It encodes CASSLDSNGYTF.

CDR3 in DNA: TGTGCCAGCCATCCGGAAAGGGACACCAGCACCGGGGAGCTGTTTTTT. The encoded protein is CASHPERDTSTGELFF. The chain couples TRBV7-2 to TRBJ2-2, with TRBD1 as a possible D gene (6 bases). CDR3 length: 16 amino acids. V was trimmed by 8 bases and J by 4 bases, leaving 20 bases between them. Per germline, CDR1 SGHTA and CDR2 FQGNSA.

This sequence joins TRBV5-1 and TRBJ1-1, with 9 bases matching TRBD1. V shed 4 bases, J shed 6 bases, and the junction held 7 bases outside the gene matches. CDR3 length equals 14 residues. Looked up from germline, CDR1 is SGHRS and CDR2 is YFSETQ. In nucleotides, the CDR3 is TGCGCCAGCAGCCCGGGACAGGGCGGCGCTGAAGCTTTCTTT. It is translated as CASSPGQGGAEAFF.

The rearrangement joins TRBV7-9 to TRBJ2-7; no reliable D call. V dropped 5 bases and J dropped 0 bases, with 11 bases sitting between them. CDR1 is SEHNR, CDR2 FQNEAQ, per germline (reference sequence). This CDR3 is built from 14 residues. This CDR3 reads CASSRSESSYEQYF. Written as DNA, the CDR3 is TGTGCCAGCAGCCGCAGCGAAAGCTCCTACGAGCAGTACTTC.

The V gene is TRBV2, the J gene TRBJ2-7, with D perhaps matching TRBD1 (6 bases). The V and J ends lost 6 bases and 3 bases respectively, with 18 bases between them. The CDR3 has 15 amino acids. CDR1 and CDR2 from the germline V gene are SNHLY and FYNNEI. The DNA for the CDR3 is TGTGCCAGCAGCCCGGCAGGGGACATATTCTACGAGCAGTACTTC. Its protein is CASSPAGDIFYEQYF.

CDR3 amino acids: CASLIREDGTQYF. CDR3 DNA sequence: TGTGCCAGCCTGATCCGGGAAGACGGTACGCAGTATTTT. The chain employs TRBV25-1 and TRBJ2-3; maybe TRBD2 (5 bases). Trimming took 8 bases from V and 8 from J, leaving 17 bases between them. This CDR3 has 13 residues. Looked up from germline, CDR1 is MGHDK and CDR2 is SYGVNS.

V usage is TRBV6-1 and J usage is TRBJ1-5; TRBD1 agrees at 7 bases. Germline CDR1 MNHNS, CDR2 SASEGT. The V and J ends lost 8 bases and 0 bases, in that order; junction bases with no gene match: 4. The CDR3 runs 14 residues. CDR3 region: CASQDRPSNQPQHF. CDR3 coding DNA: TGTGCCAGCCAGGACAGGCCTAGCAATCAGCCCCAGCATTTT.

V and J are TRBV5-4 and TRBJ2-7; 10 positions match TRBD1. Germline CDR1 reads SGHNT; CDR2 reads YYREEE (reference sequence). V lost 2 bases, J lost 2 bases, and 1 base stayed unmatched. CDR3 length: 14 residues. The CDR3 nucleotides read TGTGCCAGCAGCTTTGGGACAGGGGCCTACGAGCAGTACTTC. Translated: CASSFGTGAYEQYF.

To note about this clone: At one end, the junction sequence differs from germline, possibly due to a read error. V gene TRBV27 combines with J gene TRBJ1-1; no reliable D call. The CDR3 covers 13 residues. Germline V gene data show CDR1 as MNHEY and CDR2 as SMNVEV (reference sequence). The CDR3 here is CASSLSLKTEAFF. DNA of the CDR3: TGTGCCAGCAGTTTAAGCCTGAAGACTGAAGCTTTCTTT.

Within the sample, this clone is large. V usage is TRBV7-9 and J usage is TRBJ1-2, with TRBD1 matching over 9 bases. The trim removed 5 bases at V and 2 bases at J, leaving 3 bases unmatched. Germline CDR1 and CDR2: SEHNR and FQNEAQ (reference sequence). The CDR3 contains 14 residues. The DNA for the CDR3 is TGTGCCAGCAGCCCAGGACAGGGGAACTATGGCTACACCTTC. Its protein product is CASSPGQGNYGYTF.

This sequence joins TRBV6-1 and TRBJ2-3; D is undetermined. V dropped 8 bases and J dropped 0 bases, with 12 bases sitting between them. CDR1 MNHNS and CDR2 SASEGT come from the germline V gene. This CDR3 is 14 amino acids long. The CDR3 nucleotides are TGTGCCAGCCACCTCGTGGGGAGCACAGATACGCAGTATTTT. Amino acids: CASHLVGSTDTQYF.

V is TRBV9 and J is TRBJ1-1, with D perhaps TRBD1 (6 bases). With 2 bases removed from V and 7 bases from J, the gap between germline ends came to 12 bases. The CDR3 covers 13 residues. Germline V CDR1 and CDR2: SGDLS, YYNGEE. The CDR3 region has the DNA TGTGCCAGCAGCGTGGGACAAAATTATGAAGCTTTCTTT. This sequence encodes CASSVGQNYEAFF. Full variable domain (missing parts from reference TRBV9 and TRBJ1-1): DSGVTQTPKHLITATGQRVTLRCSPRSGDLSVYWYQQSLDQGLQFLIQYYNGEERAKGNILERFSAQQFPDLHSELNLSSLELGDSALYFCASSVGQNYEAFFGQGTRLTVV.

This rearrangement joins TRBV4-2 to TRBJ2-7; TRBD1 matches 7 bases. The length of the CDR3 is 14 residues. Germline CDR1 reads LGHNA; CDR2 reads YNFKEQ. The V segment lost 4 bases and the J segment 3 bases; nucleotides outside the gene matches: 6. CDR3 protein: CASSPDRDRYEQYF. The CDR3 region has the DNA TGTGCCAGCAGCCCCGACAGGGATCGCTACGAGCAGTACTTC.

The V call is TRBV5-4, the J call TRBJ2-7; TRBD2 agrees at 11 bases. J lost 4 bases, V lost 2 bases, and 5 bases had no gene match. The CDR3 totals 15 residues. In germline, CDR1 is SGHNT, CDR2 YYREEE (reference sequence). CDR3 residues: CASSFTSGGSYEQYF. The CDR3 nucleotides are TGTGCCAGCAGCTTCACTAGCGGGGGCAGTTACGAGCAGTACTTC.

The chain uses TRBV9 and TRBJ2-1, with TRBD2 identical over 9 bases. V lost 4 bases, J lost 7 bases, and 18 bases stayed unmatched. Germline lookup yields CDR1 SGDLS and CDR2 YYNGEE. This CDR3 has 18 amino acids. CDR3 coding DNA: TGTGCCAGCAGCCCGGATGCTATAGCGGGGGAGAGTTGGAATGAGCAGTTCTTC. Residues: CASSPDAIAGESWNEQFF. The variable domain in full, with the rest retrieved from reference TRBV9 and TRBJ2-1, is DSGVTQTPKHLITATGQRVTLRCSPRSGDLSVYWYQQSLDQGLQFLIQYYNGEERAKGNILERFSAQQFPDLHSELNLSSLELGDSALYFCASSPDAIAGESWNEQFFGPGTRLTVL.

This clone has just a few counts. The chain links TRBV19 to TRBJ2-7; D may be TRBD1 (6 bases). Trimming stripped 3 bases from V and 2 bases from J, with 11 bases between. The CDR3 extends over 14 amino acids. Germline CDR1 is LNHDA and CDR2 is SQIVND (reference sequence). CDR3 coding DNA: TGTGCCAGTAGTATTGTGGACAGCACCTACGAGCAGTACTTC. Its protein product is CASSIVDSTYEQYF.

V usage is TRBV11-3 and J usage is TRBJ2-7, with D perhaps TRBD2 (6 bases). Trimming pared 8 bases from V and 4 bases from J, leaving 15 bases between. CDR1 and CDR2 from the germline V gene are SGHNT and YENEEA. This CDR3 is built from 13 residues. The CDR3 DNA follows: TGTGCCAGCGGGACTCTCTCGGTTTACGAGCAGTACTTC. This gives the protein CASGTLSVYEQYF. Complete variable domain (other parts from reference TRBV11-3 and TRBJ2-7): EAGVVQSPRYKIIEKKQPVAFWCNPISGHNTLYWYLQNLGQGPELLIRYENEEAVDDSQLPKDRFSAERLKGVDSTLKIQPAELGDSAVYLCASGTLSVYEQYFGPGTRLTVT.

J is TRBJ2-3 and V is TRBV7-6; D is perhaps TRBD2 (6 bases). V was shortened by 2 bases and J by 3 bases, with 18 bases between the two germline ends. The length of the CDR3 is 17 residues. Germline CDR1 is SGHVS and CDR2 is FNYEAQ. CDR3 amino acids: CASSLYGREVWTDTQYF. The CDR3 DNA reads TGTGCCAGCAGCTTATACGGGCGGGAAGTATGGACAGATACGCAGTATTTT.

V usage is TRBV7-8 and J usage is TRBJ2-7, with D possibly matching TRBD2 (5 bases). CDR1 and CDR2 from the germline V gene are SGHVS and FQNEAQ. V lost 5 bases and J 2 bases, leaving 13 bases between the germline ends. This CDR3 has 14 residues. The CDR3 region is CASSQRTVPYEQYF. CDR3 nucleotides: TGTGCCAGCAGCCAACGGACTGTTCCCTACGAGCAGTACTTC.